This T cell receptor (beta chain) was found in a study of shared clonotypes between healthy human individuals. For the study at large: In total, the donors were two women and a few men aged 18 to 49.

Study findings and constraints: Clonotype sharing among donors was thought likely to change with sequencing depth.

The CDR3 is made up of 13 amino acids. V lost 10 bases and J lost 2, with 14 bases in between. CDR1 is LNHDA and CDR2 is SQIVND in the germline V gene (reference sequence). Over several immunoSEQ plates, each subset's genomic DNA was distributed in even portions. Sequencing was performed with immunoSEQ multiplex PCR; in TCRdb, only in-frame clones are kept and a portion is missing. The sample consists of over 400,000 clones, more than 75% of them appearing once. This clone was detected only a few times. Its antigen is unidentified. The sequence was obtained from a middle-aged woman in good health. Some clones in this sample may be carry-over from other donors' samples. The V call is TRBV19, the J call TRBJ1-1; no clear D. The material sequenced was PBMCs. In DNA, the CDR3 is TGTGCCACCTCGGAGGCGGTTAACACTGAAGCTTTCTTT. This codes for CATSEAVNTEAFF.